Below are 8 T cell receptor beta chains sequenced from a single sample in a study of T cells in Graves' hyperthyroidism and ophthalmopathy. Amplification of TCR beta CDR3 regions was performed using RNA transcripts as template. First-round RT-PCR with HTBI primers amplified the TCR CDR3 region. One entry per CDR3 protein results from TCRdb running MiXCR on the multiplex PCR reads. The data hold under 400,000 distinct CDR3 sequences, with approximately 25% observed a single time. Specimen: blood. Source of these receptors: a man over 45 with Graves' hyperthyroidism.

This clonotype was seen more than once but under ten times. This chain uses TRBV5-1 with TRBJ2-1; the match to TRBD1 covers 7 bases. V gave up 3 bases and J gave up 8 bases; unmatched junction bases: 8. The CDR3 extends over 14 amino acids. Germline V gives CDR1 SGHRS, CDR2 YFSETQ. The CDR3 sequence is CASSSLQGNHEQFF. In nucleotides, the CDR3 is TGCGCCAGCAGCTCGTTACAGGGGAATCATGAGCAGTTCTTC.

The V and J genes are TRBV7-9 and TRBJ2-5, with 9 bases lining up with TRBD1. V lost 5 bases to trimming and J lost 0 bases; unmatched junction nucleotides: 10. This CDR3 contains 17 residues. Germline V lookup: CDR1 SEHNR, CDR2 FQNEAQ (reference sequence). The CDR3 is CASSPGTGRPYQETQYF. CDR3 nucleotides: TGTGCCAGCAGCCCCGGGACAGGGCGCCCGTACCAAGAGACCCAGTACTTC. Complete variable domain (other parts from reference TRBV7-9 and TRBJ2-5): DTGVSQNPRHKITKRGQNVTFRCDPISEHNRLYWYRQTLGQGPEFLTYFQNEAQLEKSRLLSDRFSAERPKGSFSTLEIQRTEQGDSAMYLCASSPGTGRPYQETQYFGPGTRLLVL.

This clonotype was recorded at least ten times. The CDR3 loop reads CASSPMTGVSYNEQFF. DNA for the CDR3: TGTGCCAGCAGTCCAATGACAGGGGTGTCCTACAATGAGCAGTTCTTC. This chain joins TRBV12-3 or TRBV12-4 and TRBJ2-1; 8 bases are a match to TRBD1. The V and J ends lost 5 bases and 1 base, in that order; junction bases with no gene match: 7. The CDR3 has 16 residues.

The J gene is TRBJ1-2, the V gene TRBV29-1; the D gene is possibly TRBD1 (6 bases). CDR3 length equals 13 residues. Germline CDR1 is SQVTM and CDR2 is ANQGSEA. V was shortened by 7 bases and J by 7 bases, with 19 bases between the two germline ends. CDR3 bases: TGCAGCGACCCCCGGGGGGGGGCTGTTGGCTACACCTTC. Translation gives CSDPRGGAVGYTF.

J is TRBJ2-2 and V is TRBV29-1, with 7 bases aligning to TRBD1. The trim removed 6 bases at V and 6 bases at J, leaving 7 bases unmatched. This CDR3 contains 13 residues. The germline V gene has CDR1 SQVTM and CDR2 ANQGSEA. CDR3 amino acids: CSVKRQGAGELFF. The CDR3 DNA is TGCAGCGTGAAAAGACAGGGAGCCGGGGAGCTGTTTTTT.

This sequence joins TRBV6-5 and TRBJ2-2; tentative D call: TRBD2 (6 bases). CDR3 size: 17 residues. The V end lost 4 bases, the J end lost 1 base, and 16 bases lay between the germline ends. Germline CDR1 is MNHEY and CDR2 is SVGAGI. The CDR3 sequence is CASSWPGWRGNTGELFF. In DNA form, the CDR3 reads TGTGCCAGCAGTTGGCCCGGGTGGCGGGGGAACACCGGGGAGCTGTTTTTT.

Of note for this clonotype: One end of the junction fails to match germline, which may point to a read error. The chain recombines TRBV2 with TRBJ2-7; maybe TRBD1 (5 bases). This CDR3 contains 13 residues. CDR1 SNHLY and CDR2 FYNNEI come from the germline V gene. CDR3: CASCRDLGYGQYF. In nucleotides, the CDR3 is TGTGCCAGCTGCAGGGATCTGGGCTACGGGCAGTACTTC.

This clonotype has only a few counts. The rearrangement uses TRBV29-1 and TRBJ1-1; 8 bases are shared with TRBD1. Germline loops: CDR1 SQVTM, CDR2 ANQGSEA. V trimming: 3 bases; J trimming: 2 bases; junction bases outside the gene matches: 5. The CDR3 covers 14 residues. Here the CDR3 DNA reads TGCAGCGTTGATAGGCAGGGGGCTAACACTGAAGCTTTCTTT. Translation gives CSVDRQGANTEAFF.